This T cell receptor beta chain was documented in a study of patients and donors after allogeneic stem cell transplantation. TCRdb called the RT-PCR reads again in MiXCR, with one record for every CDR3 protein. The sample carries about 70,000 distinct CDR3 sequences, 26% recorded once. This CDR3 spans 12 amino acids. Trimming pared 4 bases from V and 0 bases from J, leaving 6 bases between. Looked up from germline, CDR1 is GTSNPN and CDR2 is SVGIG (reference sequence). Sequencing used blood, either unsorted or a sorted T cell fraction (not recorded which). V usage is TRBV30 and J usage is TRBJ1-1; D remains unclear. The TCR was taken from a human donor who was either an allogeneic HSCT recipient or a stem cell or donor lymphocyte infusion donor (not recorded which). It is not recorded whose cells these are; they may come from a transplant donor. CDR3 nucleotide sequence: TGTGCCTGGACGAGGATGAACACTGAAGCTTTCTTT. Translated, it gives CAWTRMNTEAFF.